The clone carrying this T cell receptor beta chain was found once. Its antigen is currently unknown. Exclusion of a patient followed from autoimmune disease history or systemic immunosuppression. This specimen belongs to a study of OX40 agonist ivuxolimab in advanced cancers. Whole-study findings and limits: Specificity for antigen went undetermined in the expanded peripheral T cells. Normalized expansion of T-cell clones was also low for some nonresponders.

Sequencing was performed with immunoSEQ multiplex PCR; in TCRdb, only in-frame clones are kept and a portion is missing. The top ten clones hold 1.9% of a sample with about 61,000 clones, 85% to 90% of them seen once. This CDR3 region has 13 residues. The ends lost 5 bases at V and 10 bases at J; junction bases unmatched: 5. Germline V gene lookup returns CDR1 MNHEY and CDR2 SMNVEV (reference sequence). The TCR sequence derives from an adult with an advanced solid tumor such as melanoma, head and neck, liver or kidney cancer. V gene TRBV27 combines with J gene TRBJ1-6, with 7 bases fitting TRBD1. The starting material was CD4+ or CD8+ T cells sorted from blood, obtained in a trial of the OX40 agonist ivuxolimab. The CDR3 protein is CASSAGQLSPLHF. The DNA for the CDR3 is TGTGCCAGCAGTGCGGGACAGCTATCACCCCTCCACTTT.